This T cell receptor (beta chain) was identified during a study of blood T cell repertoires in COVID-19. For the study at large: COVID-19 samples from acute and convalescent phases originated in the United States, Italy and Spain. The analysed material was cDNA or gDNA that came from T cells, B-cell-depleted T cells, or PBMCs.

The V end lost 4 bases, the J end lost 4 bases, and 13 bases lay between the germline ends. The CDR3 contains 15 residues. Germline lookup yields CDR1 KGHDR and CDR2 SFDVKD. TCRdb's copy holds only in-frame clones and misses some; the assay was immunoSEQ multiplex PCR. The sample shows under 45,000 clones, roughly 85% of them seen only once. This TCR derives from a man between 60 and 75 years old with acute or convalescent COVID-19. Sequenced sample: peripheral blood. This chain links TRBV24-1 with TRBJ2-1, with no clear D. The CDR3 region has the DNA TGTGCCACCAGTGACCCCATGGCGGTATACAATGAGCAGTTCTTC. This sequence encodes CATSDPMAVYNEQFF.